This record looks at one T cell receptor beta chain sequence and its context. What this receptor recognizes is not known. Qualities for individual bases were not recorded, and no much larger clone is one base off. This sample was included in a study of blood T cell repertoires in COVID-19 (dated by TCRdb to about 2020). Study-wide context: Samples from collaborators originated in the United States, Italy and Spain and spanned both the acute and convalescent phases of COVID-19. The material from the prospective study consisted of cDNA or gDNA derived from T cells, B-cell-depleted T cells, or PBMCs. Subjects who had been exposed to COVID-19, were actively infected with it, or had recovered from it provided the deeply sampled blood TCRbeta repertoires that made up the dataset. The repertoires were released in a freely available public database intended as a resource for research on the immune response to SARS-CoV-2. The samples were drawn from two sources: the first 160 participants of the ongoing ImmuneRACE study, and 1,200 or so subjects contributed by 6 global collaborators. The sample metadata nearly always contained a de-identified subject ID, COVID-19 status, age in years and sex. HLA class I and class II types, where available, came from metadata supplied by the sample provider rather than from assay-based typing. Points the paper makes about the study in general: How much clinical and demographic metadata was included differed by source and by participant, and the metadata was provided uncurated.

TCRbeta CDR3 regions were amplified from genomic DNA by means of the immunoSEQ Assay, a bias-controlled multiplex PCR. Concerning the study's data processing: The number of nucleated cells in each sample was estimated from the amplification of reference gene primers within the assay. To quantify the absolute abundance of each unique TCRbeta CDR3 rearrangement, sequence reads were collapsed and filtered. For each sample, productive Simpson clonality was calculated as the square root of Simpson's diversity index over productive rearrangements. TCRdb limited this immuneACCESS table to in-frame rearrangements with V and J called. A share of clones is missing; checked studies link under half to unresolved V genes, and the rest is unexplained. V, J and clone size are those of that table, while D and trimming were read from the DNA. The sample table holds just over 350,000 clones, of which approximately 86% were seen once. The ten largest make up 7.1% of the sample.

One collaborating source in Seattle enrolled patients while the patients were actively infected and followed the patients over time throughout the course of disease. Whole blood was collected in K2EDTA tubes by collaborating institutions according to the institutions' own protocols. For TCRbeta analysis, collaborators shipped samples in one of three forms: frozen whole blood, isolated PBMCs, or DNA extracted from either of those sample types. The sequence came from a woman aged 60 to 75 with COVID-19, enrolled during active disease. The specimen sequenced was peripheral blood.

The CDR3 is CSGQTRGETQYF. The nucleotide sequence reads TGCAGCGGCCAGACTAGAGGAGAGACCCAGTACTTC. Rearrangement joined TRBV29-1 to TRBJ2-5; 6 matching bases give a weak D call of TRBD2. CDR1 is given as SQVTM and CDR2 as ANQGSEA, both from the germline V gene. The CDR3 measures 12 amino acids from cysteine to phenylalanine. The read is trimmed to its CDR3 DNA, 36 bases read in frame from base 1. V is reduced by 7 bases and J by 4 bases, leaving a spacing of 13 bases between them.